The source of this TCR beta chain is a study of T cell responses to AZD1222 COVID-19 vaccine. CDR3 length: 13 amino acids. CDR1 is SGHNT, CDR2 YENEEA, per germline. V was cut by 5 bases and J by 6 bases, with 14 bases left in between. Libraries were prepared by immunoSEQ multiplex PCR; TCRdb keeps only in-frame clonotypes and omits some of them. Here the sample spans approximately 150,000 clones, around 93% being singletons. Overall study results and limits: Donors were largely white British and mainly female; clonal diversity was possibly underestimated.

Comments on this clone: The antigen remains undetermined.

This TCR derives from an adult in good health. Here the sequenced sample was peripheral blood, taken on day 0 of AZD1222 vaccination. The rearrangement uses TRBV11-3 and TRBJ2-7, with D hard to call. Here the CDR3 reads CASSTRLGSEQYF. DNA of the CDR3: TGTGCCAGCAGCACTCGGTTGGGTTCCGAGCAGTACTTC. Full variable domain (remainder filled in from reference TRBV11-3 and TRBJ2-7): EAGVVQSPRYKIIEKKQPVAFWCNPISGHNTLYWYLQNLGQGPELLIRYENEEAVDDSQLPKDRFSAERLKGVDSTLKIQPAELGDSAVYLCASSTRLGSEQYFGPGTRLTVT.